A single sample is the source of the 15 T cell receptor beta chains below, sequenced in a study of shared clonotypes between healthy human individuals. Some clones are missing from TCRdb's copy, which holds only in-frame ones; the method was immunoSEQ multiplex PCR. Here the sample spans around 2.5 million clones, over 85% being singletons. Input material: naive CD4+ T cells from PBMCs. Subset: CD45RA+ positively selected. The receptors stem from a man aged 18 to 35 in good health. Some clones in this sample may be carry-over from other donors' samples.

The rearrangement links TRBV5-1 to TRBJ2-5; 14 nucleotides agree with TRBD2. The germline CDR1 and CDR2 sequences are SGHRS and YFSETQ. The CDR3 extends over 17 amino acids. Losses at the gene ends were 0 bases for V and 5 bases for J; bases not matched to a gene: 6. CDR3 protein: CASSLGLAGGLWETQYF. CDR3 nucleotides: TGCGCCAGCAGCTTGGGACTAGCGGGAGGGCTATGGGAGACCCAGTACTTC.

The chain links TRBV28 to TRBJ2-7, with 11 bases lining up with TRBD2. The CDR3 spans 17 residues. V gave up 10 bases and J gave up 0 bases; unmatched junction bases: 14. Looked up from germline, CDR1 is MDHEN and CDR2 is SYDVKM. DNA of the CDR3: TGTGCCACCCTCGCGGGGCTAGCGGGAGGATCCTCCTACGAGCAGTACTTC. Translation gives CATLAGLAGGSSYEQYF. Based on the CDR3 plus reference TRBV28 and TRBJ2-7, the full variable domain is DVKVTQSSRYLVKRTGEKVFLECVQDMDHENMFWYRQDPGLGLRLIYFSYDVKMKEKGDIPEGYSVSREKKERFSLILESASTNQTSMYLCATLAGLAGGSSYEQYFGPGTRLTVT.

Regarding this clone: The sample contains more than one DNA sequence encoding this CDR3. The chain has TRBV11-2 and TRBJ2-7, with D hard to call. The CDR3 covers 13 residues. Germline CDR1 and CDR2: SGHAT and FQNNGV. Trimming stripped 0 bases from V and 1 base from J, with 4 bases between. CDR3 in amino acids: CASSLDGSYEQYF. CDR3 nucleotide sequence: TGTGCCAGCAGCTTAGATGGGTCCTACGAGCAGTACTTC.

The CDR3 coding sequence is TGTGCCAGCAGCCTGAAAGTGGGGGAATATCGTGGCTACACCTTC. Its translation: CASSLKVGEYRGYTF. V is TRBV4-2 and J is TRBJ1-2; maybe TRBD1 (5 bases). This CDR3 is 15 amino acids long. The V gene's germline CDR1 is LGHNA and CDR2 YNFKEQ. The V gene lost 4 bases and the J gene lost 7 bases, with 19 bases spanning the gap.

The chain recombines TRBV11-2 with TRBJ2-1; D is perhaps TRBD2 (6 bases). Germline CDR1 and CDR2: SGHAT and FQNNGV. V dropped 5 bases and J dropped 3 bases, with 11 bases sitting between them. CDR3 size: 14 residues. The DNA of the CDR3 is TGTGCCAGCAGCCCTGGGGGGTTCTACAATGAGCAGTTCTTC. Its protein product is CASSPGGFYNEQFF.

The rearrangement uses TRBV9 and TRBJ1-2; 8 bases agree with TRBD1. From germline, CDR1 is SGDLS and CDR2 YYNGEE. V trimming: 0 bases; J trimming: 13 bases; junction bases outside the gene matches: 5. This CDR3 contains 12 residues. The CDR3, as DNA: TGTGCCAGCAGCGTAGAGGACAGGGCCGCCACCTTC. Its protein is CASSVEDRAATF.

The V and J genes are TRBV25-1 and TRBJ2-5; D is undetermined. The CDR3 spans 13 residues. Germline CDR1 is MGHDK and CDR2 is SYGVNS. Between the trimmed V and J ends, which lost 0 bases and 4 bases, there was a span of 6 bases. This CDR3 reads CASSEYKGETQYF. The CDR3 bases are TGTGCCAGCAGTGAATATAAGGGAGAGACCCAGTACTTC.

V usage is TRBV29-1 and J usage is TRBJ2-5, with 13 bases fitting TRBD2. The assigned J gene may be wrong: the sequence end matches TRBJ2-7 better. The CDR3 is made up of 15 amino acids. CDR1 and CDR2 from the germline V gene are SQVTM and ANQGSEA. CDR3 in amino acids: CSVDGLAGDPYEQYF. The CDR3 coding sequence is TGCAGCGTTGACGGACTAGCGGGGGACCCCTACGAGCAGTACTTC.

The chain is built from TRBV5-6 and TRBJ2-1; no firm D call. CDR1 is SGHDT and CDR2 is YYEEEE in the germline V gene. Trimming took off 4 bases at V and 7 bases at J, with 18 bases between the two ends. This CDR3 is 15 amino acids long. The CDR3 here is CASSAGPDRRNEQFF. In DNA form, the CDR3 reads TGTGCCAGCAGCGCCGGTCCGGACCGCCGTAATGAGCAGTTCTTC.

V is TRBV4-2 and J is TRBJ2-7; 9 bases map to TRBD2. The germline gives CDR1 LGHNA, CDR2 YNFKEQ. With V trimmed by 1 base and J by 2 bases, 3 bases remained unmatched. The CDR3 covers 15 residues. The CDR3 coding sequence is TGTGCCAGCAGCCAAGTAATAGCGGGGGCCTACGAGCAGTACTTC. As protein: CASSQVIAGAYEQYF.

The genes are TRBV7-2 and TRBJ2-3; D is possibly TRBD1 or TRBD2 (5 bases each). This CDR3 comprises 15 residues. Germline loops: CDR1 SGHTA, CDR2 FQGNSA. Between the trimmed V and J ends, which lost 4 bases and 0 bases, there was a span of 11 bases. In DNA, the CDR3 is TGTGCCAGCAGCTGGGCCCGGGACAGCACAGATACGCAGTATTTT. Translation gives CASSWARDSTDTQYF.

This clone was seen a single time. V gene TRBV7-9 combines with J gene TRBJ2-1, with D possibly TRBD2 on 5 matching bases. Germline V lookup: CDR1 SEHNR, CDR2 FQNEAQ (reference sequence). V gave up 5 bases and J gave up 12 bases, with 20 bases separating them. CDR3 length equals 14 residues. The CDR3 protein is CASSAQRGIGWQFF. The CDR3, as DNA: TGTGCCAGCAGCGCGCAACGAGGGATAGGCTGGCAGTTCTTC. The full variable domain, rest sourced from reference TRBV7-9 and TRBJ2-1, is DTGVSQNPRHKITKRGQNVTFRCDPISEHNRLYWYRQTLGQGPEFLTYFQNEAQLEKSRLLSDRFSAERPKGSFSTLEIQRTEQGDSAMYLCASSAQRGIGWQFFGPGTRLTVL.

The gene calls are TRBV6-5 and TRBJ2-2; no reliable D call. Germline loops: CDR1 MNHEY, CDR2 SVGAGI. CDR3 length equals 16 residues. Trimming removed 0 bases from V and 2 bases from J, with 10 bases in between. CDR3 sequence reads: CASSYSNPPNTGELFF. The CDR3 DNA follows: TGTGCCAGCAGTTACTCGAATCCTCCAAACACCGGGGAGCTGTTTTTT.

This clone was picked up a small number of times. The V call is TRBV7-9, the J call TRBJ2-1; 9 bases match TRBD2. The germline CDR1 and CDR2 sequences are SEHNR and FQNEAQ (reference sequence). CDR3 size: 15 residues. Unmatched junction bases numbered 3, after V lost 1 base and J lost 5 bases. The DNA of the CDR3 is TGTGCCAGCAGCTTAGGACTAGCGGTTGACAATGAGCAGTTCTTC. It codes for CASSLGLAVDNEQFF. The complete variable domain, with remaining parts taken from reference TRBV7-9 and TRBJ2-1, reads DTGVSQNPRHKITKRGQNVTFRCDPISEHNRLYWYRQTLGQGPEFLTYFQNEAQLEKSRLLSDRFSAERPKGSFSTLEIQRTEQGDSAMYLCASSLGLAVDNEQFFGPGTRLTVL.

As to this clone: Other DNA sequences of this sample code for an identical CDR3. This chain links TRBV6-4 with TRBJ2-1; D unclear. Deletions cut 3 bases from V and 0 bases from J, with 9 bases between. The CDR3 extends over 15 amino acids. Germline V gene data show CDR1 as MRHNA and CDR2 as SNTAGT. This CDR3 reads CASSDGRSSYNEQFF. In DNA, the CDR3 is TGTGCCAGCAGTGATGGCCGGAGCTCCTACAATGAGCAGTTCTTC.